The table lists the clone carrying this TCR beta chain with a count of one. The sample belongs to a study of blood T cell repertoires in COVID-19. At the level of the study: Sources were T cells, B-cell-depleted T cells, or PBMCs; the material itself was cDNA or gDNA.

In the original analysis: Estimated nucleated cell counts came from reference gene primer amplification. Sequenced by immunoSEQ multiplex PCR; TCRdb stores in-frame clones only, minus some. The DNA was the basis for D and trimming; V, J and clone size are from that table. The top ten clones hold 3% of a sample with around 350,000 clones, around 84% of them seen once. This receptor was identified in a human donor in a cohort sampled during active COVID-19. The sequencing input was peripheral blood.

This chain's CDR3 is CASSPVGGPGETQYF. CDR3 in DNA: TGTGCCAGCTCACCAGTGGGAGGGCCTGGTGAGACCCAGTACTTC. The V call is TRBV18, the J call TRBJ2-5; the match to TRBD2 covers 7 bases. This CDR3 comprises 15 residues. V was pared by 2 bases and J by 5 bases, with 8 bases of the junction left unmatched. Germline loops: CDR1 KGHSH, CDR2 LQKENI.